A selection of T cell receptor beta chains follows, all from one sample in a study of cytomegalovirus exposure and HLA in healthy donors. Data came from immunoSEQ multiplex PCR; TCRdb stores just in-frame clones and leaves some out. Of about 120,000 clones in the sample, roughly nine tenths were seen once. The source material was PBMCs. All receptors come from a woman aged 18-29 years in good health and CMV-seronegative. The CDR3 runs from the conserved cysteine through the conserved F or W. D genes are given only for firm matches. Clone size is not always given. Where it is, it says once, few, many or a class for expanded clones.

J,size,D,V,DNA,CDR3
TRBJ2-2,-,TRBD2,TRBV12-5,TGTGCTAGTGGTCCTAGCGGGGGGAACACCGGGGAGCTGTTTTTT,CASGPSGGNTGELFF
TRBJ2-5,-,TRBD2,TRBV6-1,TGTGCCAGCAGCCGGACGGGGGGGTCAGAGACCCAGTACTTC,CASSRTGGSETQYF
TRBJ1-1,-,-,TRBV7-3,TGTGCCAGCAGCTTAACGGGCCAGAACACTGAAGCTTTCTTT,CASSLTGQNTEAFF
TRBJ2-2,-,-,TRBV7-2,TGTGCCAGCGGTCAACAGGGGGGGGTCGGGGAGCTGTTTTTT,CASGQQGGVGELFF
TRBJ2-7,-,TRBD2,TRBV7-9,TGTGCCAGCAGCCTTAGCGGGGGCCTAATGGGGGAGCAGTACTTC,CASSLSGGLMGEQYF
TRBJ2-3,once,TRBD2,TRBV20-1,TGCAGTGCTGGTGTCGGGGGGGGGCAGTATTTT,CSAGVGGGQYF
TRBJ2-7,-,TRBD1,TRBV4-1,TGCGCCAGCAGCCCACGACAGGGTTGGGAGCAGTACTTC,CASSPRQGWEQYF
TRBJ2-3,once,TRBD2,TRBV7-3,TGTGCCAGCAGCTTAAGACTAGCGGGGGGAGATACGCAGTATTTT,CASSLRLAGGDTQYF
TRBJ1-6,few,-,TRBV6-5,TGTGCCAGCACCCCCCGGGATGGTTCACCCCTCCACTTT,CASTPRDGSPLHF
TRBJ2-5,-,-,TRBV28,TGTGCCAGCAGTTCCGCTGGGGCGGTAGGGGAGACCCAGTACTTC,CASSSAGAVGETQYF
TRBJ1-6,few,-,TRBV15,TGTGCCACCAGCAGCGAGAGGAATTCACCCCTCCACTTT,CATSSERNSPLHF
TRBJ2-3,-,TRBD2,TRBV7-8,TGTGCCAGCAGCAGCATGACTAGCGGGGGGACAGATACGCAGTATTTT,CASSSMTSGGTDTQYF
TRBJ1-2,-,-,TRBV6-5,TGTGCCAGCGTTGGTCTCGGCTATGGCTACACCTTC,CASVGLGYGYTF
TRBJ2-7,-,-,TRBV7-6,TGTGCCAGCAGCTTAACCAGGGCCCACGAGCAGTACTTC,CASSLTRAHEQYF
TRBJ1-5,few,-,TRBV6-5,TGTGCCAGCAGTTACTCGAAGGAGATGCCCCAGCATTTT,CASSYSKEMPQHF
TRBJ1-1,once,-,TRBV5-1,TGCGCCAGCAGCTTGTTGGCCAGGGTTAGCACTGAAGCTTTCTTT,CASSLLARVSTEAFF
TRBJ2-1,-,-,TRBV5-1,TGCGCCAGCAGCTTGTATGCTGGCCACAATGAGCAGTTCTTC,CASSLYAGHNEQFF
TRBJ2-5,-,-,TRBV2,TGTGCCAGCAGTACCGCGGAGACCCAGTACTTC,CASSTAETQYF
TRBJ1-3,-,-,TRBV5-8,TGTGCCAGCAGCTTGTATTCTGGAAACACCATATATTTT,CASSLYSGNTIYF
TRBJ2-3,-,TRBD2,TRBV15,TGTGCCACCAGCAGAGATCTAGCGGGGGGTTTAACAGATACGCAGTATTTT,CATSRDLAGGLTDTQYF
TRBJ2-1,once,TRBD2,TRBV18,TGTGCCAGCTCACCGAGGCTAGCGGGGAACAATGAGCAGTTCTTC,CASSPRLAGNNEQFF
TRBJ2-5,-,TRBD1,TRBV5-1,TGCGCCAGCACCGTTGGACAGGGGAGAGAGACCCAGTACTTC,CASTVGQGRETQYF